Below, 8 T cell receptor beta chains from the same sample are listed, as sequenced in a study of T cells in Graves' hyperthyroidism and ophthalmopathy. TCR beta CDR3 regions were amplified from RNA transcripts. A set of HTBI primers served as the primers for a first-round RT-PCR of the TCR CDR3. TCRdb fed the multiplex PCR reads into MiXCR, producing one record per CDR3 protein. The sample carries 150,000 to 200,000 distinct CDR3 sequences, about a tenth recorded once. The sequenced sample was blood. The receptor source for this set is a woman between 18 and 29 years old with Graves' hyperthyroidism that later progressed to Graves' ophthalmopathy.

The sample holds many counts of this clonotype. The CDR3 is CASSSSAGVGNEQFF. The CDR3 DNA reads as TGTGCCAGCAGCTCATCAGCGGGAGTAGGAAATGAGCAGTTCTTC. The V call is TRBV7-9, the J call TRBJ2-1; TRBD2 aligns across 8 bases. The V gene's germline CDR1 is SEHNR and CDR2 FQNEAQ (reference sequence). Trimming removed 4 bases from V and 7 bases from J; junction bases left unmatched: 9. The CDR3 extends over 15 amino acids. The full variable domain, completed using reference TRBV7-9 and TRBJ2-1, is DTGVSQNPRHKITKRGQNVTFRCDPISEHNRLYWYRQTLGQGPEFLTYFQNEAQLEKSRLLSDRFSAERPKGSFSTLEIQRTEQGDSAMYLCASSSSAGVGNEQFFGPGTRLTVL.

The chain couples TRBV18 to TRBJ2-2; D perhaps matches TRBD1 (6 bases). The V end lost 4 bases, the J end lost 3 bases, and 12 bases lay between the germline ends. The CDR3 loop spans 15 amino acids. Per germline, CDR1 KGHSH and CDR2 LQKENI. The CDR3 nucleotides read TGTGCCAGCTCACACGGACAGACCGACACCGGGGAGCTGTTTTTT. The encoded protein is CASSHGQTDTGELFF.

This clonotype was detected many times. The chain has TRBV6-1 and TRBJ2-5, with 7 bases aligning to TRBD1. Unmatched junction bases numbered 10, after V lost 5 bases and J lost 4 bases. This CDR3 is built from 15 residues. From germline, CDR1 is MNHNS and CDR2 SASEGT. The CDR3 coding sequence is TGTGCCAGCAGTCCGACAGGGTTCGACGGAGAGACCCAGTACTTC. This sequence encodes CASSPTGFDGETQYF.

Note on this clonotype: A much larger clone sits a single nucleotide away, making a read error possible. The V call is TRBV24-1, the J call TRBJ1-2; D unclear. CDR3 length: 16 residues. Germline values: CDR1 KGHDR, CDR2 SFDVKD. The V end was cut by 5 bases, the J end by 2 bases, with 17 bases between. The CDR3 DNA follows: TGTGCCACCAGTGGCCTTGACGAGGCGGGGAACTATGGCTACACCTTC. As protein: CATSGLDEAGNYGYTF.

This clonotype showed up many times. The chain recombines TRBV10-3 with TRBJ2-2, with 8 nucleotides matching TRBD1. This CDR3 spans 15 amino acids. CDR1 is ENHRY and CDR2 is SYGVKD in the germline V gene. The V and J ends lost 4 bases and 8 bases, in that order; junction bases with no gene match: 9. CDR3 region: CAISAGTGSEGELFF. The CDR3 DNA reads as TGTGCCATCAGTGCCGGGACAGGTTCGGAAGGGGAGCTGTTTTTT.

The sample holds many counts of this clonotype. V usage is TRBV18 and J usage is TRBJ2-7; 12 bases map to TRBD2. This CDR3 comprises 14 residues. CDR1 is KGHSH and CDR2 is LQKENI in the germline V gene. Germline trimming cut 6 bases from V and 5 bases from J; bases unmatched to any gene: 5. CDR3 protein: CASSKGLAGDEQYF. The CDR3 nucleotides are TGTGCCAGCTCGAAGGGACTAGCGGGTGACGAGCAGTACTTC.

The V gene is TRBV9, the J gene TRBJ1-6; 9 bases are shared with TRBD1. From germline, CDR1 is SGDLS and CDR2 YYNGEE. This CDR3 has 17 residues. V shed 3 bases and J 9 bases; nucleotides not matched to a gene: 13. CDR3 sequence: CASSAIPGQGFGSPLHF. In DNA form, the CDR3 reads TGTGCCAGCAGCGCGATCCCGGGACAGGGATTTGGTTCACCCCTCCACTTT.

This clonotype showed up many times. CDR3 nucleotides: TGTGCCAGCAGGACCCTAAGAGGAGAGGGAGCCAAAAACATTCAGTACTTC. Its protein is CASRTLRGEGAKNIQYF. The chain combines TRBV6-2 or TRBV6-3 with TRBJ2-4; possible D gene TRBD2, 5 bases. The CDR3 has 17 residues. Trimming took off 6 bases at V and 0 bases at J, with 18 bases between the two ends. Germline V gene sequence: CDR1 MNHEY, CDR2 SVGEGT.